The clone carrying this T cell receptor (beta chain) came up a few times. CDR1 and CDR2 (germline): MGHDK, SYGVNS. Trimming cost V 3 bases and J 0 bases, with 7 bases left between them. The CDR3 spans 14 residues. Measured with immunoSEQ multiplex PCR; TCRdb has only the in-frame clones, and not every one. The table records some 80,000 clones, over 80% of them present only once. These data belong to a study of control samples from healthy donors and cancer patients. Sequencing was done on a sample of blood. J is TRBJ2-3 and V is TRBV25-1; D perhaps matches TRBD2 (6 bases). This sequence was found in a woman in her sixties or seventies in good health. CDR3 sequence (DNA): TGTGCCAGCAGTGACACTAGCAGCACAGATACGCAGTATTTT. It specifies CASSDTSSTDTQYF.